This TCR beta chain appears in the sequencing data of a study of identical twins. Notes on this clonotype: Its target is not known.

Regarding the study as a whole: Cord blood beta clonotypes present at high abundance carried fewer insertions; no such pattern appeared in memory repertoires.

MiXCR, applied by TCRdb to the 5' RACE reads, yields one record per CDR3 protein. The sample has 570,000 or so distinct CDR3 sequences; nearly 10% are singletons. This same sample was also part of a study on yellow fever vaccine responses in identical twins.

This clonotype was sampled from a young woman in good health. Sequenced: PBMCs.

CDR3 protein: CASSPQGATGANVLTF. The DNA of the CDR3 is TGTGCCAGCTCACCTCAGGGGGCGACTGGGGCCAACGTCCTGACTTTC. The V call is TRBV18, the J call TRBJ2-6, with 8 nucleotides matching TRBD1. The CDR3 extends over 16 amino acids. Unmatched junction bases numbered 3, after V lost 3 bases and J lost 2 bases. CDR1 is KGHSH, CDR2 LQKENI, per germline.